The clone carrying this T cell receptor (beta chain) has just one count. The data were taken from a study of CD8 T cells in Susac syndrome. CD8+ and CD4+ blood T cells underwent TCR beta sequencing. The patients who served as multiple sclerosis controls were treatment-naive and had stable or active relapsing-remitting disease that fulfilled the revised McDonald criteria. An input of about 0.5 to 1 ug of RNA was subjected to reverse transcription using random hexamers. An immunoSEQ multiplex PCR generated amplified TCR beta CDR3 products spanning 54 Vbeta and 13 Jbeta. MiXCR, run by TCRdb on the immunoSEQ multiplex PCR reads, gives a single entry per CDR3 protein. The sample consists of 71,000 or so distinct CDR3 sequences, 96% of them appearing once. Trimming removed 3 bases from V and 6 bases from J, with 9 bases in between. There are 12 residues in the CDR3.

The clonotype was recovered from a human donor with multiple sclerosis. J is TRBJ2-7 and V is TRBV12-3 or TRBV12-4; D is unclear. The sample consisted of CD4+ T cells from PBMCs. CDR3 bases: TGTGCCAGCAGTTTTATTAGGTCCGAGCAGTACTTC. As protein: CASSFIRSEQYF.